These 25 T cell receptor beta chains were sequenced from one sample in a study of cytomegalovirus exposure and HLA in healthy donors. The PCR contained 60 Vbeta and 13 Jbeta primers. Libraries were prepared by immunoSEQ multiplex PCR; TCRdb keeps only in-frame clonotypes and omits some of them. Among 55,000 to 65,000 clones listed, over 75% were seen once. The sequencing sample was made of PBMCs. The receptors stem from a male donor in good health and CMV-seronegative.

CDR3 coding DNA: TGTGCCAGCAGCGACAGGCTTACCTCGACTTTCTTT. Amino acids: CASSDRLTSTFF. The chain is built from TRBV7-6 and TRBJ1-1, with D tentatively TRBD1 (6 bases). Germline V lookup: CDR1 SGHVS, CDR2 FNYEAQ. This CDR3 contains 12 residues. The V end was cut by 5 bases, the J end by 12 bases, with 16 bases between.

The count of this clone is one. The chain joins TRBV23-1 to TRBJ1-1; the D gene is possibly TRBD1 (5 bases). TRBV23-1 is reported as an ORF; its role is uncertain. Trimming left V 2 bases short and J 5 bases short, with 24 bases between. The CDR3 runs 18 residues. CDR3 sequence (DNA): TGCGCCAGCAGTCAAACCCCGCGGGACCGTTTCCCCTGGACTGAAGCTTTCTTT. It is translated as CASSQTPRDRFPWTEAFF.

The chain recombines TRBV7-2 with TRBJ1-3; D is unresolved. CDR1 SGHTA and CDR2 FQGNSA come from the germline V gene. V was pared by 0 bases and J by 4 bases, with 7 bases between. There are 14 residues in the CDR3. CDR3 bases: TGTGCCAGCAGCTTAGCTTTTCCAGGAAACACCATATATTTT. Its protein product is CASSLAFPGNTIYF.

J is TRBJ2-3 and V is TRBV7-2; D not resolved. The length of the CDR3 is 13 residues. The V end was cut by 5 bases, the J end by 4 bases, with 10 bases between. CDR1 and CDR2 from the germline V gene are SGHTA and FQGNSA. CDR3 bases: TGTGCCAGCAGCCAGCTAGAGGCAGATACGCAGTATTTT. This gives the protein CASSQLEADTQYF.

The chain uses TRBV5-1 and TRBJ2-3, with 9 bases matching TRBD2. Germline loops: CDR1 SGHRS, CDR2 YFSETQ. This CDR3 has 15 amino acids. With V trimmed by 0 bases and J by 7 bases, 6 bases remained unmatched. CDR3 nucleotides: TGCGCCAGCAGCTTGGAGGGTAGCGGGGGTTATACGCAGTATTTT. As protein: CASSLEGSGGYTQYF.

The gene calls are TRBV28 and TRBJ2-3; D not resolved. CDR3 length: 12 amino acids. The V gene lost 8 bases and the J gene lost 6 bases, with 12 bases spanning the gap. CDR1 and CDR2 from the germline V gene are MDHEN and SYDVKM. DNA of the CDR3: TGTGCCAGCCGTTACGCCGGGGATACGCAGTATTTT. Protein: CASRYAGDTQYF.

The chain combines TRBV27 with TRBJ2-7, with D possibly TRBD1 on 6 matching bases. From germline, CDR1 is MNHEY and CDR2 SMNVEV (reference sequence). V shed 9 bases and J shed 0 bases, with 18 bases lying between them. CDR3 size: 15 residues. The CDR3 protein is CASALSPGASYEQYF. In DNA form, the CDR3 reads TGTGCCAGTGCCCTCTCCCCAGGGGCCTCCTACGAGCAGTACTTC.

The chain couples TRBV14 to TRBJ1-1, with D perhaps matching TRBD1 (6 bases). The germline V gene encodes CDR1 SGHDN and CDR2 FVKESK. V shed 1 base and J shed 7 bases, with 19 bases lying between them. This CDR3 is 16 amino acids long. This CDR3 is CASSQAGAGARGEAFF. CDR3 sequence (DNA): TGTGCCAGCAGCCAAGCCGGTGCAGGGGCGCGAGGTGAAGCTTTCTTT.

CDR3 loop: CASSEFGGGGYTF. The CDR3 DNA sequence: TGTGCCAGCAGTGAATTCGGCGGGGGGGGCTACACCTTC. The V gene is TRBV6-4, the J gene TRBJ1-2, with D possibly TRBD1 on 5 matching bases. This CDR3 is built from 13 residues. Trimming left V 3 bases short and J 8 bases short, with 13 bases between. Looked up from germline, CDR1 is MRHNA and CDR2 is SNTAGT.

The chain joins TRBV19 to TRBJ2-1; TRBD1 matches 10 bases. Germline V gives CDR1 LNHDA, CDR2 SQIVND (reference sequence). CDR3 length: 15 residues. V was pared by 1 base and J by 9 bases, with 6 bases of the junction left unmatched. As DNA, the CDR3 is TGTGCCAGTAGTATAGCTGGGACAGGGGTGGGTGAGCAGTTCTTC. This codes for CASSIAGTGVGEQFF.

This clone was recorded once. This chain joins TRBV18 and TRBJ2-3; 12 nucleotides match TRBD1. V shed 4 bases and J 1 base; nucleotides not matched to a gene: 12. The germline gives CDR1 KGHSH, CDR2 LQKENI. This CDR3 is built from 19 residues. CDR3 in amino acids: CASSRGQGASSSGTDTQYF. CDR3 in DNA: TGTGCCAGCTCACGGGGACAGGGGGCCTCATCGTCCGGCACAGATACGCAGTATTTT. Looking up the rest from reference TRBV18 and TRBJ2-3 gives the full variable domain: NAGVMQNPRHLVRRRGQEARLRCSPMKGHSHVYWYRQLPEEGLKFMVYLQKENIIDESGMPKERFSAEFPKEGPSILRIQQVVRGDSAAYFCASSRGQGASSSGTDTQYFGPGTRLTVL.

The V gene is TRBV6-5, the J gene TRBJ1-4, with D possibly matching TRBD1 (5 bases). Germline CDR1 and CDR2: MNHEY and SVGAGI. This CDR3 has 15 amino acids. V shed 6 bases and J shed 5 bases, with 16 bases lying between them. This chain's CDR3 is CASRTRGEGNEKLFF. The CDR3, as DNA: TGTGCCAGCAGAACACGAGGGGAGGGGAATGAAAAACTGTTTTTT.

This clone was picked up a small number of times. CDR3 in amino acids: CAIPRPHPPSSYEQYF. The CDR3 DNA reads as TGTGCCATCCCCCGCCCCCACCCCCCCAGCTCCTACGAGCAGTACTTC. V and J are TRBV7-3 and TRBJ2-7, with D unclear. Germline CDR1 and CDR2: SGHTA and FQGTGA. The CDR3 has 16 amino acids. Deletions cut 10 bases from V and 0 bases from J, with 22 bases between.

The chain uses TRBV9 and TRBJ2-3; TRBD2 matches at 8 bases. The CDR3 is made up of 17 amino acids. Germline V gene sequence: CDR1 SGDLS, CDR2 YYNGEE. The J segment lost 1 base and the V segment lost 3 bases, leaving 10 bases of the junction unmatched. CDR3 in amino acids: CASSGNGGAEGTDTQYF. In DNA form, the CDR3 reads TGTGCCAGCAGCGGGAACGGGGGGGCCGAAGGCACAGATACGCAGTATTTT.

Only one count was recorded for this clone. The chain has TRBV6-5 and TRBJ1-1; D is perhaps TRBD1 (5 bases). Trimming shortened V by 3 bases and J by 1 base, and 12 bases separated the two germline ends. The germline V gene has CDR1 MNHEY and CDR2 SVGAGI. The CDR3 is made up of 15 amino acids. The CDR3 here is CASSYNPRGNTEAFF. The CDR3 nucleotides read TGTGCCAGCAGTTATAACCCAAGGGGGAACACTGAAGCTTTCTTT.

The rearrangement joins TRBV19 to TRBJ1-2; D might be TRBD1 (5 bases). The CDR3 totals 12 residues. Germline V gives CDR1 LNHDA, CDR2 SQIVND (reference sequence). V was cut by 6 bases and J by 2 bases, with 7 bases left in between. The CDR3 bases are TGTGCCAGTAGAGACAGCAACTATGGCTACACCTTC. This encodes CASRDSNYGYTF.

In this sample, this clone turned up once. This chain joins TRBV4-1 and TRBJ2-5; tentative D call: TRBD2 (5 bases). This CDR3 has 15 residues. Germline V gene lookup returns CDR1 MGHRA and CDR2 YSYEKL. V was trimmed by 0 bases and J by 5 bases, leaving 13 bases between them. For the CDR3, the DNA is TGCGCCAGCAGCCAAGAGGGAGCCCTGGGGGAGACCCAGTACTTC. Translated, it gives CASSQEGALGETQYF.

This sequence joins TRBV30 and TRBJ1-1; tentatively, D is TRBD1 (6 bases). Germline V lookup: CDR1 GTSNPN, CDR2 SVGIG (reference sequence). This CDR3 is built from 13 residues. V dropped 3 bases and J dropped 7 bases, with 15 bases sitting between them. CDR3 DNA: TGTGCCTGGAGATCGGCAGGGGCCCTTGAAGCTTTCTTT. It specifies CAWRSAGALEAFF.

The gene calls are TRBV2 and TRBJ2-5, with D uncertain. The germline V and J ends were trimmed by 3 bases and 5 bases, with 4 bases remaining between them. This CDR3 spans 11 amino acids. The germline V gene has CDR1 SNHLY and CDR2 FYNNEI. CDR3 nucleotides: TGTGCCAGCAGTGAGTCTGAGACCCAGTACTTC. Encoded protein: CASSESETQYF. The full variable domain, its missing parts supplied by reference TRBV2 and TRBJ2-5, is EPEVTQTPSHQVTQMGQEVILRCVPISNHLYFYWYRQILGQKVEFLVSFYNNEISEKSEIFDDQFSVERPDGSNFTLKIRSTKLEDSAMYFCASSESETQYFGPGTRLLVL.

The chain has TRBV19 and TRBJ2-7; no reliable D call. This CDR3 is 14 amino acids long. V lost 3 bases, J lost 3 bases, and 12 bases lay in between. Germline CDR1 and CDR2: LNHDA and SQIVND (reference sequence). CDR3 amino acids: CASSMRLVDYEQYF. For the CDR3, the DNA is TGTGCCAGTAGTATGAGGTTGGTCGACTACGAGCAGTACTTC.

This sequence joins TRBV19 and TRBJ2-7; 10 bases line up with TRBD1. V dropped 5 bases and J dropped 3; count of bases not matched to a gene: 1. Looked up from germline, CDR1 is LNHDA and CDR2 is SQIVND (reference sequence). The CDR3 runs to 13 residues. The CDR3 DNA reads as TGTGCCAGTAGTTGGGACAGGGGCTACGAGCAGTACTTC. Amino acid sequence: CASSWDRGYEQYF.

The chain couples TRBV5-1 to TRBJ1-1, with D tentatively TRBD1 (6 bases). Germline V gene data show CDR1 as SGHRS and CDR2 as YFSETQ. V was shortened by 0 bases and J by 11 bases, with 20 bases between the two germline ends. CDR3 length equals 15 residues. CDR3 nucleotides: TGCGCCAGCAGCTTGGCCGAGGGACACCGAAGTGGGGCTTTCTTT. Its translation is CASSLAEGHRSGAFF.

This clone was picked up a small number of times. This chain links TRBV10-3 with TRBJ2-7; 9 bases fit TRBD1. The CDR3 length is 18 residues. Germline CDR1 ENHRY, CDR2 SYGVKD. V was pared by 6 bases and J by 0 bases, with 15 bases of the junction left unmatched. CDR3 residues: CAISATRTGEGPSYEQYF. The CDR3 region has the DNA TGTGCCATCAGCGCGACGAGGACAGGGGAGGGACCCTCCTACGAGCAGTACTTC.

The chain uses TRBV19 and TRBJ2-1; 9 positions match TRBD1. The CDR3 covers 15 residues. CDR1 and CDR2 (germline): LNHDA, SQIVND (reference sequence). The junction had 7 bases not matched to a gene; V was cut back by 4 bases and J by 6 bases. CDR3: CASSKDRGVSNEQFF. In DNA, the CDR3 is TGTGCCAGTAGTAAAGACAGGGGGGTCTCCAATGAGCAGTTCTTC.

The rearrangement links TRBV5-1 to TRBJ2-6; TRBD1 is a possible D gene (6 bases). The CDR3 runs to 18 residues. The germline V gene encodes CDR1 SGHRS and CDR2 YFSETQ. V dropped 4 bases and J dropped 0 bases, with 17 bases sitting between them. Here the CDR3 reads CASSQLAGVPSGANVLTF. The CDR3 nucleotides are TGCGCCAGCAGCCAACTGGCAGGGGTCCCCTCTGGGGCCAACGTCCTGACTTTC.